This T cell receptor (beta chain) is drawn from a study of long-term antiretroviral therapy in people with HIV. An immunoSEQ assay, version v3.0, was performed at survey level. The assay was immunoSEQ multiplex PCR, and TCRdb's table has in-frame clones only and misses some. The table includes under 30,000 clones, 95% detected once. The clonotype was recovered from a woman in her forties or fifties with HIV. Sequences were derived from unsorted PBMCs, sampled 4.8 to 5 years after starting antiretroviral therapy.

The CDR3 spells CASSPLAHTDTQYF. CDR3 DNA: TGTGCCAGCAGTCCCCTAGCCCACACAGATACGCAGTATTTT. The chain recombines TRBV28 with TRBJ2-3, with D maybe TRBD2 (5 bases). V lost 5 bases and J 2 bases, leaving 11 bases between the germline ends. CDR3 length equals 14 residues. The germline V gene encodes CDR1 MDHEN and CDR2 SYDVKM.